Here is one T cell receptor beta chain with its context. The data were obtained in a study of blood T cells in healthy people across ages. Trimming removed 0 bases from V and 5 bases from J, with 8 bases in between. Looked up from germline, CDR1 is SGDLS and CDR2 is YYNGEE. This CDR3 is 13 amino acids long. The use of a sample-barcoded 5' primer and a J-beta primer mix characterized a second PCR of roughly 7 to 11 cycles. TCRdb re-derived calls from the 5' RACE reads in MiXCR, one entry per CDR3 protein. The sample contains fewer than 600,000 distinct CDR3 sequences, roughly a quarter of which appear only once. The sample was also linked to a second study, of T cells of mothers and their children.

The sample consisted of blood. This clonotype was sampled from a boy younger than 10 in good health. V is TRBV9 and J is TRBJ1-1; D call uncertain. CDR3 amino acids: CASSVDPGTEAFF. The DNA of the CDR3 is TGTGCCAGCAGCGTAGATCCGGGTACTGAAGCTTTCTTT.